The 30 T cell receptor beta chains given below trace back to one sample, sequenced in a study of cytomegalovirus exposure and HLA in healthy donors. Both 60 Vbeta primers and 13 Jbeta primers went into the PCR. The table came from immunoSEQ multiplex PCR; TCRdb's copy has only in-frame clones and leaves some out. This sample carries around 100,000 clones, less than 85% of them seen once, and the ten largest clones take 15% to 20%. Sequenced: PBMCs. These TCRs come from a woman in her fifties or sixties in good health and CMV-seropositive.

The count of this clone is one. The chain recombines TRBV29-1 with TRBJ2-3; D is unclear. The CDR3 consists of 11 residues. The V end lost 2 bases, the J end lost 12 bases, and 12 bases lay between the germline ends. Germline CDR1 reads SQVTM; CDR2 reads ANQGSEA. CDR3 amino acids: CSVELGADQYF. CDR3 DNA sequence: TGCAGCGTTGAATTAGGAGCCGATCAGTATTTT.

This chain connects TRBV6-5 to TRBJ1-1, with D unresolved. The CDR3 covers 13 residues. The germline V gene encodes CDR1 MNHEY and CDR2 SVGAGI. The V end was cut by 6 bases, the J end by 2 bases, with 10 bases between. The DNA of the CDR3 is TGTGCCAGCAGATATCCAGGAAACACTGAAGCTTTCTTT. Amino acid sequence: CASRYPGNTEAFF.

V usage is TRBV5-1 and J usage is TRBJ1-2, with 7 bases lining up with TRBD1. Germline V gives CDR1 SGHRS, CDR2 YFSETQ. Losses at the gene ends were 3 bases for V and 3 bases for J; bases not matched to a gene: 2. The CDR3 has 13 residues. The chain's CDR3 is CASSSDRYYGYTF. In DNA form, the CDR3 reads TGCGCCAGCAGCTCGGACAGGTACTATGGCTACACCTTC.

The rearrangement links TRBV19 to TRBJ1-5; D gene ambiguous. Per the germline V gene, CDR1 is LNHDA and CDR2 is SQIVND (reference sequence). This CDR3 region has 14 residues. V lost 3 bases and J lost 3, with 9 bases in between. CDR3 nucleotides: TGTGCCAGTAGTATGGAGGGATACAATCAGCCCCAGCATTTT. Translating it yields CASSMEGYNQPQHF.

The CDR3 is CASSRQGLNTEAFF. The CDR3 region has the DNA TGTGCCAGCAGCCGACAGGGCCTGAACACTGAAGCTTTCTTT. The rearrangement uses TRBV6-1 and TRBJ1-1; the match to TRBD1 covers 7 bases. The CDR3 spans 14 residues. Per the germline V gene, CDR1 is MNHNS and CDR2 is SASEGT. The V gene end was trimmed by 6 bases and the J gene end by 0 bases; junction bases not matched to a gene: 4.

This chain links TRBV7-3 with TRBJ1-6; D is uncertain. V gave up 5 bases and J gave up 6 bases, with 8 bases separating them. The CDR3 runs to 13 residues. Per germline, CDR1 SGHTA and CDR2 FQGTGA. Here the CDR3 reads CASSLETNSPLHF. DNA for the CDR3: TGTGCCAGCAGCCTAGAGACTAATTCACCCCTCCACTTT.

The CDR3 region has the DNA TGTGCCAGTAGTATCGCCAGGGGCGCCGGCTATGGCTACACCTTC. Translated: CASSIARGAGYGYTF. The V and J genes are TRBV19 and TRBJ1-2; tentative D call: TRBD1 (6 bases). The CDR3 totals 15 residues. Germline lookup yields CDR1 LNHDA and CDR2 SQIVND (reference sequence). Trimming removed 3 bases at V and 4 bases at J, with 15 bases between.

The rearrangement uses TRBV9 and TRBJ1-2; D unresolved. There are 14 residues in the CDR3. Deletions cut 0 bases from V and 0 bases from J, with 6 bases between. The germline gives CDR1 SGDLS, CDR2 YYNGEE. The CDR3 loop reads CASSVEASNYGYTF. CDR3 coding DNA: TGTGCCAGCAGCGTAGAAGCCTCTAACTATGGCTACACCTTC.

The chain links TRBV6-5 to TRBJ1-2, with D possibly matching TRBD1 (6 bases). The CDR3 has 16 amino acids. Germline CDR1 is MNHEY and CDR2 is SVGAGI. Deletions cut 4 bases from V and 3 bases from J, with 18 bases between. The CDR3 coding sequence is TGTGCCAGCAGTTTATACGTTGGACAGCAATACTATGGCTACACCTTC. As protein: CASSLYVGQQYYGYTF.

This clone was counted once. V gene TRBV19 combines with J gene TRBJ1-5; TRBD1 is a possible D gene (5 bases). Germline V gene lookup returns CDR1 LNHDA and CDR2 SQIVND (reference sequence). V was pared by 5 bases and J by 6 bases, with 11 bases between. This CDR3 spans 13 amino acids. CDR3 coding DNA: TGTGCCAGTAGTGCCTTCGGGGGTCAGCCCCAGCATTTT. It codes for CASSAFGGQPQHF.

This chain links TRBV28 with TRBJ2-7; no clear D. From germline, CDR1 is MDHEN and CDR2 SYDVKM. Between the trimmed V and J ends, which lost 6 bases and 2 bases, there was a span of 8 bases. The CDR3 totals 12 residues. The DNA for the CDR3 is TGTGCCAGCAGGAACAGCCCCTACGAGCAGTACTTC. Translated, it gives CASRNSPYEQYF. Combining the CDR3 with reference TRBV28 and TRBJ2-7 gives the whole variable domain DVKVTQSSRYLVKRTGEKVFLECVQDMDHENMFWYRQDPGLGLRLIYFSYDVKMKEKGDIPEGYSVSREKKERFSLILESASTNQTSMYLCASRNSPYEQYFGPGTRLTVT.

This chain connects TRBV10-1 to TRBJ2-5; D remains ambiguous. The DNA matches TRBJ2-7 better at its end, which makes the J call doubtful. Germline CDR1 is WNHNN and CDR2 is SYGVQD (reference sequence). The CDR3 sequence is 12 residues long. The CDR3 loop reads CASSDQTYEQYF. The CDR3 DNA reads as TGCGCCAGCAGTGACCAAACCTACGAGCAGTACTTC.

The genes are TRBV9 and TRBJ2-1; D remains unclear. The germline V gene encodes CDR1 SGDLS and CDR2 YYNGEE. Trimming stripped 0 bases from V and 5 bases from J, with 9 bases between. The CDR3 loop spans 14 amino acids. The CDR3 region is CASSVEWRHNEQFF. CDR3 nucleotide sequence: TGTGCCAGCAGCGTAGAGTGGCGGCACAATGAGCAGTTCTTC.

Only a few counts were recorded for this clone. The chain uses TRBV18 and TRBJ2-1, with 8 bases that match TRBD1. V dropped 4 bases and J dropped 14; count of bases not matched to a gene: 7. In germline, CDR1 is KGHSH, CDR2 LQKENI. This CDR3 is 12 amino acids long. This chain's CDR3 is CASSLGQGEEFF. The CDR3 DNA sequence: TGTGCCAGCTCACTCGGACAGGGAGAAGAGTTCTTC.

The J gene is TRBJ1-5, the V gene TRBV2, with a tentative D call TRBD1 (5 bases). CDR1 and CDR2 from the germline V gene are SNHLY and FYNNEI. The V end lost 5 bases, the J end lost 0 bases, and 14 bases lay between the germline ends. The CDR3 sequence is 16 residues long. The CDR3 reads CASSPVDSPSNQPQHF. For the CDR3, the DNA is TGTGCCAGCAGTCCCGTCGACAGCCCTAGCAATCAGCCCCAGCATTTT.

J is TRBJ2-1 and V is TRBV7-9, with D possibly being TRBD2 (6 bases). The CDR3 spans 15 residues. Trimming took 10 bases from V and 4 from J, leaving 20 bases between them. Germline CDR1 is SEHNR and CDR2 is FQNEAQ (reference sequence). The CDR3 is CATHPPSGPYNEQFF. Here the CDR3 DNA reads TGTGCCACCCATCCCCCCAGCGGGCCTTACAATGAGCAGTTCTTC.

This chain uses TRBV10-1 with TRBJ1-1; D might be TRBD1 (6 bases). CDR1 is WNHNN and CDR2 is SYGVQD in the germline V gene (reference sequence). The CDR3 totals 14 residues. The V end was cut by 0 bases, the J end by 11 bases, with 16 bases between. The CDR3 loop reads CASSESTGPRRAFF. The CDR3 region has the DNA TGCGCCAGCAGTGAGTCAACAGGGCCTAGAAGGGCTTTCTTT.

The genes are TRBV19 and TRBJ1-3; tentative D call: TRBD1 (6 bases). Germline V CDR1 and CDR2: LNHDA, SQIVND (reference sequence). The CDR3 covers 16 residues. The germline V and J ends were trimmed by 6 bases and 0 bases, with 15 bases remaining between them. The CDR3 DNA reads as TGTGCCAGTAGACCGGGACACGGAAACTCTGGAAACACCATATATTTT. This codes for CASRPGHGNSGNTIYF.

The rearrangement uses TRBV28 and TRBJ2-5; D is undetermined. CDR3 size: 9 residues. Germline V CDR1 and CDR2: MDHEN, SYDVKM. Trimming took 11 bases from V and 5 from J, leaving 6 bases between them. The CDR3 protein is CAGLETQYF. The DNA for the CDR3 is TGTGCCGGCCTGGAGACCCAGTACTTC.

The V gene is TRBV28, the J gene TRBJ1-5; the D gene is possibly TRBD1 (5 bases). The CDR3 spans 15 residues. V was cut by 2 bases and J by 5 bases, with 13 bases left in between. Germline CDR1 and CDR2: MDHEN and SYDVKM. CDR3 bases: TGTGCCAGCAGTTTAGACAGCTCTTCCGATCAGCCCCAGCATTTT. Its protein is CASSLDSSSDQPQHF.

This chain connects TRBV6-5 to TRBJ2-7; TRBD1 is a possible D gene (6 bases). The CDR3 has 13 residues. CDR1 is MNHEY and CDR2 is SVGAGI in the germline V gene. Between the trimmed V and J ends, which lost 4 bases and 2 bases, there was a span of 9 bases. CDR3 in DNA: TGTGCCAGCAGTTTCGGACAGACCTACGAGCAGTACTTC. It encodes CASSFGQTYEQYF.

In this sample, this clone turned up a few times. This chain joins TRBV18 and TRBJ1-1; D is perhaps TRBD1 (6 bases). CDR3 length: 14 amino acids. Trimming took off 8 bases at V and 1 base at J, with 14 bases between the two ends. CDR1 is KGHSH, CDR2 LQKENI, per germline. In DNA form, the CDR3 reads TGTGCCAGCGGGCAATTACAGGGGAACACTGAAGCTTTCTTT. Protein product: CASGQLQGNTEAFF.

V and J are TRBV9 and TRBJ2-7, with a possible D match to TRBD2 (6 bases). Germline-derived CDR1 and CDR2 are SGDLS and YYNGEE. The V end was cut by 2 bases, the J end by 6 bases, with 12 bases between. This CDR3 has 13 amino acids. This CDR3 is CASSVGLAREQYF. CDR3 coding DNA: TGTGCCAGCAGCGTTGGCCTAGCGCGCGAGCAGTACTTC. Based on the CDR3 plus reference TRBV9 and TRBJ2-7, the full variable domain is DSGVTQTPKHLITATGQRVTLRCSPRSGDLSVYWYQQSLDQGLQFLIQYYNGEERAKGNILERFSAQQFPDLHSELNLSSLELGDSALYFCASSVGLAREQYFGPGTRLTVT.

The chain is built from TRBV2 and TRBJ2-1, with 9 positions matching TRBD2. V gave up 4 bases and J gave up 2 bases; unmatched junction bases: 0. The CDR3 sequence is 14 residues long. Per germline, CDR1 SNHLY and CDR2 FYNNEI. The CDR3 region is CASSASGAYNEQFF. DNA of the CDR3: TGTGCCAGCAGTGCTAGCGGGGCCTACAATGAGCAGTTCTTC.

V usage is TRBV25-1 and J usage is TRBJ2-7; D is unresolved. This CDR3 region has 14 residues. Germline V lookup: CDR1 MGHDK, CDR2 SYGVNS. Deletions cut 0 bases from V and 3 bases from J, with 9 bases between. The CDR3 sequence: CASSEYGGDYEQYF. CDR3 nucleotide sequence: TGTGCCAGCAGTGAATATGGCGGTGACTACGAGCAGTACTTC.

The chain combines TRBV15 with TRBJ2-4; TRBD1 is a possible D gene (6 bases). Trimming pared 0 bases from V and 5 bases from J, leaving 14 bases between. Germline lookup yields CDR1 LNHNV and CDR2 YYDKDF (reference sequence). This CDR3 is built from 16 residues. The CDR3 reads CATSRDSDRSENIQYF. DNA of the CDR3: TGTGCCACCAGCAGAGACAGCGACAGGTCGGAAAACATTCAGTACTTC.

The J gene is TRBJ2-5, the V gene TRBV6-5; 7 bases line up with TRBD2. CDR3 length: 14 residues. CDR1 and CDR2 (germline): MNHEY, SVGAGI. V lost 0 bases and J lost 11; bases outside the gene matches: 9. The CDR3 is CASSYSGGSEEQYF. The CDR3 region has the DNA TGTGCCAGCAGTTACTCCGGCGGGAGTGAAGAGCAGTACTTC.

There are a few counts of this clone. The chain recombines TRBV6-5 with TRBJ1-3; a possible D gene is TRBD1 (6 bases). Germline CDR1 MNHEY, CDR2 SVGAGI. Trimming took 0 bases from V and 8 from J, leaving 14 bases between them. The CDR3 length is 15 residues. The CDR3 sequence: CASSYSTQGYYTIYF. CDR3 DNA sequence: TGTGCCAGCAGTTACTCGACACAGGGCTACTACACCATATATTTT.

The J gene is TRBJ2-6, the V gene TRBV7-9; the D gene is possibly TRBD1 (6 bases). Germline CDR1 SEHNR, CDR2 FQNEAQ (reference sequence). Trimming cost V 6 bases and J 3 bases, with 18 bases left between them. This CDR3 comprises 17 residues. The CDR3 DNA sequence: TGTGCCAGCAGATTAACAAACAGGGATAGTGGGGCCAACGTCCTGACTTTC. Translation gives CASRLTNRDSGANVLTF.

The chain uses TRBV6-6 and TRBJ2-7; TRBD2 matches 7 bases. In germline, CDR1 is MNHNY, CDR2 SVGAGI (reference sequence). Losses at the gene ends were 0 bases for V and 6 bases for J; bases not matched to a gene: 8. The CDR3 sequence is 15 residues long. This CDR3 reads CASSYSGGSYSEQYF. The CDR3 bases are TGTGCCAGCAGTTACTCGGGAGGGAGTTATAGCGAGCAGTACTTC.